This paragraph reports one T cell receptor (beta chain). Its antigen is not identified. Measured with immunoSEQ multiplex PCR; TCRdb has only the in-frame clones, and not every one. The table has roughly 260,000 clones, nearly 90% seen once; the top ten hold under 0.45%. The data belong to a study of cytomegalovirus exposure and HLA in healthy donors. General study findings and limits: The listing of roughly 160 TCR beta chains classed them as cytomegalovirus-associated.

Germline V gene sequence: CDR1 SGHTA, CDR2 FQGNSA. V gave up 6 bases and J gave up 3 bases; unmatched junction bases: 8. The CDR3 extends over 15 amino acids. Specimen: PBMCs. The TCR was taken from a woman under 30 in good health and CMV-seronegative. This chain uses TRBV7-2 with TRBJ2-4, with 7 bases lining up with TRBD1. CDR3 loop: CASRSTGVGKNIQYF. The CDR3 DNA is TGTGCCAGCAGGTCTACAGGGGTAGGCAAAAACATTCAGTACTTC. The full variable domain, its missing parts supplied by reference TRBV7-2 and TRBJ2-4, is GAGVSQSPSNKVTEKGKDVELRCDPISGHTALYWYRQSLGQGLEFLIYFQGNSAPDKSGLPSDRFSAERTGGSVSTLTIQRTQQEDSAVYLCASRSTGVGKNIQYFGAGTRLSVL.